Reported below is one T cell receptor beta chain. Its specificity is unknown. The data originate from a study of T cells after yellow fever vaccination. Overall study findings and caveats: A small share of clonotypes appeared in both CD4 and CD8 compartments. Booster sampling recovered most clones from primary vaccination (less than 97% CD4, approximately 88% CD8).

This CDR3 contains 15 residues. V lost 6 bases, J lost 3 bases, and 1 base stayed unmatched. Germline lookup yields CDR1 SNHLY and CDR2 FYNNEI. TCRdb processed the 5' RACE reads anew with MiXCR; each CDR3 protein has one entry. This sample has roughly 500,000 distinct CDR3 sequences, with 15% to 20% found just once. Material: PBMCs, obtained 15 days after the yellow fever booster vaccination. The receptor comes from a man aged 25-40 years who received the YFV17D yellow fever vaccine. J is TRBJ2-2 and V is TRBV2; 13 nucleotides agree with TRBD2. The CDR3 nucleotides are TGTGCCAGCAGAGGACTAGCGGGAGACACCGGGGAGCTGTTTTTT. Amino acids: CASRGLAGDTGELFF.